Shown below are 20 T cell receptor beta chains from a single sample sequenced in a study of CD8+CD57+ T cells in acquired aplastic anemia (dated by TCRdb to the late 2010s). This sample was sequenced with an Illumina HiSeq 2000. TCR beta VDJ combination and CDR3 sequence profiling used genomic DNA as the template. TCRdb reran the public reads through fastp at Q25 and MiXCR, keeping productive beta chains. Duplicate CDR3 protein sequences are folded into a single record with the most common DNA and genes. A total of 100,000 to 130,000 distinct CDR3 sequences appear in this sample, approximately 49% of them only once. 25% to 35% of the sample comes from the top ten. Sample: sorted CD4+, CD8+, or CD8+CD57+ T cells (not recorded which) from PBMCs. These receptor sequences come from a human donor in good health, serving as a control.

The rearrangement joins TRBV6-1 to TRBJ2-1, with TRBD1 matching 10 bases. This CDR3 has 14 residues. Trimming at V came to 6 bases and at J to 9 bases, leaving 8 bases not matched to a gene. Looked up from germline, CDR1 is MNHNS and CDR2 is SASEGT. The chain's CDR3 is CASRTGTGVPEQFF. The CDR3 coding sequence is TGTGCCAGCAGGACCGGGACAGGGGTCCCTGAGCAGTTCTTC.

The chain employs TRBV7-2 and TRBJ2-5; D is ambiguous. The germline gives CDR1 SGHTA, CDR2 FQGNSA. The CDR3 totals 13 residues. V was trimmed by 5 bases and J by 2 bases, leaving 9 bases between them. DNA of the CDR3: TGTGCCAGCAGCCCACATCTTCAAGAGACCCAGTACTTC. Translated, it gives CASSPHLQETQYF.

This rearrangement joins TRBV25-1 to TRBJ1-2; 7 nucleotides agree with TRBD1. The CDR3 length is 15 residues. J gave up 8 bases and V 6 bases, and 15 bases lay outside the gene matches. Looked up from germline, CDR1 is MGHDK and CDR2 is SYGVNS. CDR3 protein: CASRQSGTARSGYTF. The CDR3 DNA reads TGTGCCAGCAGGCAATCCGGGACAGCCCGGAGCGGCTACACCTTC.

The chain combines TRBV5-6 with TRBJ1-4, with a possible D match to TRBD1 (5 bases). The germline V gene has CDR1 SGHDT and CDR2 YYEEEE. The V end was cut by 3 bases, the J end by 9 bases, with 12 bases between. CDR3 length equals 13 residues. Written as DNA, the CDR3 is TGTGCCAGCAGCTGGTGGCAGGGCAAAAAACTGTTTTTT. Its protein product is CASSWWQGKKLFF.

The rearrangement joins TRBV25-1 to TRBJ1-4, with unresolved D. In germline, CDR1 is MGHDK, CDR2 SYGVNS. This CDR3 is built from 18 residues. V was cut by 2 bases and J by 3 bases, with 19 bases left in between. CDR3 sequence: CASSETRPGPGANEKLFF. In DNA form, the CDR3 reads TGTGCCAGCAGTGAAACCCGCCCTGGGCCTGGGGCTAATGAAAAACTGTTTTTT.

Of note for this clonotype: Possible read error: a much larger clone is one base away. No conserved phenylalanine or tryptophan is present at the end of the CDR3, so a read error is the likely explanation. This chain joins TRBV5-4 and TRBJ2-3, with 7 bases fitting TRBD2. Germline V gives CDR1 SGHNT, CDR2 YYREEE (reference sequence). This CDR3 comprises 15 residues. J lost 1 base, V lost 0 bases, and 2 bases had no gene match. This CDR3 reads CASSLGGGGTDTQYL. The DNA of the CDR3 is TGTGCCAGCAGCTTGGGGGGGGGAGGCACAGATACGCAGTATCTT.

This clonotype was recorded many times. The CDR3 region is CASSLAAGANEQFF. The CDR3 DNA is TGTGCCAGCAGCTTAGCGGCGGGGGCGAATGAGCAGTTCTTC. The chain couples TRBV7-8 to TRBJ2-1, with TRBD2 as a possible D gene (7 bases). CDR3 length: 14 residues. Per germline, CDR1 SGHVS and CDR2 FQNEAQ. The germline V and J ends were trimmed by 0 bases and 7 bases, with 10 bases remaining between them.

This clonotype was counted at least ten times. This chain connects TRBV12-3 or TRBV12-4 to TRBJ1-5, with D tentatively TRBD1 (5 bases). The V end was cut by 6 bases, the J end by 6 bases, with 12 bases between. The CDR3 runs 13 residues. The CDR3 protein is CASREGAAQPQHF. For the CDR3, the DNA is TGTGCCAGCAGGGAAGGGGCAGCTCAGCCCCAGCATTTT.

This clonotype was observed a single time. The CDR3 DNA reads as TGTGCCATCACTTGGCAGGAAGACTATGGCTACACCTTC. Protein: CAITWQEDYGYTF. The chain uses TRBV10-3 and TRBJ1-2; D call uncertain. CDR3 size: 13 residues. Germline V CDR1 and CDR2: ENHRY, SYGVKD. The ends were cut back, 7 bases at V and 3 bases at J, with 12 bases in the middle.

This clonotype has at least ten counts. V and J are TRBV6-5 and TRBJ2-5, with unresolved D. V was clipped by 8 bases and J by 5 bases, with 12 bases between them. CDR3 size: 12 residues. Germline V gives CDR1 MNHEY, CDR2 SVGAGI. This CDR3 reads CASFGPWETQYF. Here the CDR3 DNA reads TGTGCCAGCTTCGGACCTTGGGAGACCCAGTACTTC.

This rearrangement joins TRBV7-2 to TRBJ2-7; the D gene could be TRBD1 or TRBD2 (6 bases each). With 11 bases removed from V and 0 bases from J, the gap between germline ends came to 17 bases. The V gene's germline CDR1 is SGHTA and CDR2 FQGNSA. The CDR3 loop spans 14 amino acids. CDR3 nucleotides: TGTGCCCACTATAACGGGGGCGACTCCTACGAGCAGTACTTC. This sequence encodes CAHYNGGDSYEQYF.

The rearrangement joins TRBV7-6 to TRBJ1-6; tentatively, D is TRBD1 (5 bases). The V gene lost 5 bases and the J gene lost 3 bases, with 17 bases spanning the gap. The CDR3 has 17 amino acids. CDR1 SGHVS and CDR2 FNYEAQ come from the germline V gene. The CDR3 nucleotides read TGTGCCAGCAGCCGAGACTGGGGGGGTTACTATAATTCACCCCTCCACTTT. Its protein product is CASSRDWGGYYNSPLHF.

This chain joins TRBV24-1 and TRBJ2-1; 8 bases map to TRBD2. Germline-derived CDR1 and CDR2 are KGHDR and SFDVKD. There are 15 residues in the CDR3. Trimming removed 2 bases from V and 8 bases from J; junction bases left unmatched: 7. CDR3 region: CATSDSDTGGDEQFF. CDR3 DNA: TGTGCCACCAGTGATTCGGACACGGGAGGGGATGAGCAGTTCTTC.

J is TRBJ1-1 and V is TRBV30, with D uncertain. Trimming stripped 2 bases from V and 3 bases from J, with 7 bases between. CDR3 length equals 12 residues. Germline V lookup: CDR1 GTSNPN, CDR2 SVGIG (reference sequence). The CDR3 spells CAWSPKYTEAFF. CDR3 DNA: TGTGCCTGGAGTCCTAAATACACTGAAGCTTTCTTT.

This clonotype was observed many times. This chain joins TRBV5-1 and TRBJ1-1; no firm D call. V was trimmed by 1 base and J by 0 bases, leaving 4 bases between them. Germline CDR1 SGHRS, CDR2 YFSETQ. This CDR3 comprises 13 residues. CDR3 coding DNA: TGCGCCAGCAGCTTGAGTATGAACACTGAAGCTTTCTTT. It specifies CASSLSMNTEAFF.

This clonotype was counted a single time. The J gene is TRBJ2-5, the V gene TRBV10-2; D assignment may be TRBD1 or TRBD2 (6 bases each). This CDR3 spans 11 amino acids. The V and J ends lost 8 bases and 10 bases respectively, with 14 bases between them. Germline CDR1 reads WSHSY; CDR2 reads SAAADI. The CDR3 reads CASGEGGIQYF. DNA for the CDR3: TGCGCCAGCGGGGAAGGGGGGATCCAGTACTTC.

V usage is TRBV12-3 or TRBV12-4 and J usage is TRBJ1-5, with D perhaps TRBD1 (5 bases). CDR3 size: 15 residues. The V end was cut by 5 bases, the J end by 6 bases, with 17 bases between. CDR3 loop: CASSRGSGTGQPQHF. The CDR3, as DNA: TGTGCCAGCAGTAGAGGGTCAGGGACGGGTCAGCCCCAGCATTTT.

The table lists this clonotype with a count of one. A read error may explain this, as a much larger clone is one base away. This sequence joins TRBV25-1 and TRBJ2-6; D is uncertain. The CDR3 loop spans 19 amino acids. With 6 bases removed from V and 2 bases from J, the gap between germline ends came to 23 bases. Per germline, CDR1 MGHDK and CDR2 SYGVNS. CDR3 sequence: CASSPSGPVIKAGANVLTF. CDR3 in DNA: TGTGCCAGCAGCCCCTCCGGGCCCGTCATCAAAGCTGGGGCCAACGTCCTGACTTTC.

This clonotype was observed at least ten times. This chain uses TRBV12-3 or TRBV12-4 with TRBJ1-3; no clear D. The CDR3 totals 13 residues. V was trimmed by 6 bases and J by 0 bases, leaving 6 bases between them. CDR3 amino acids: CASRQISGNTIYF. The CDR3 DNA follows: TGTGCCAGCAGGCAGATCTCTGGAAACACCATATATTTT.

Many counts were recorded for this clonotype. The CDR3 nucleotides are TGTGCCAGTTCTTGGGCCGGAGAGACCCAGTACTTC. The encoded protein is CASSWAGETQYF. The J gene is TRBJ2-5, the V gene TRBV6-5; D gene ambiguous. The CDR3 runs 12 residues. Germline CDR1 reads MNHEY; CDR2 reads SVGAGI. Trimming cost V 9 bases and J 4 bases, with 12 bases left between them.